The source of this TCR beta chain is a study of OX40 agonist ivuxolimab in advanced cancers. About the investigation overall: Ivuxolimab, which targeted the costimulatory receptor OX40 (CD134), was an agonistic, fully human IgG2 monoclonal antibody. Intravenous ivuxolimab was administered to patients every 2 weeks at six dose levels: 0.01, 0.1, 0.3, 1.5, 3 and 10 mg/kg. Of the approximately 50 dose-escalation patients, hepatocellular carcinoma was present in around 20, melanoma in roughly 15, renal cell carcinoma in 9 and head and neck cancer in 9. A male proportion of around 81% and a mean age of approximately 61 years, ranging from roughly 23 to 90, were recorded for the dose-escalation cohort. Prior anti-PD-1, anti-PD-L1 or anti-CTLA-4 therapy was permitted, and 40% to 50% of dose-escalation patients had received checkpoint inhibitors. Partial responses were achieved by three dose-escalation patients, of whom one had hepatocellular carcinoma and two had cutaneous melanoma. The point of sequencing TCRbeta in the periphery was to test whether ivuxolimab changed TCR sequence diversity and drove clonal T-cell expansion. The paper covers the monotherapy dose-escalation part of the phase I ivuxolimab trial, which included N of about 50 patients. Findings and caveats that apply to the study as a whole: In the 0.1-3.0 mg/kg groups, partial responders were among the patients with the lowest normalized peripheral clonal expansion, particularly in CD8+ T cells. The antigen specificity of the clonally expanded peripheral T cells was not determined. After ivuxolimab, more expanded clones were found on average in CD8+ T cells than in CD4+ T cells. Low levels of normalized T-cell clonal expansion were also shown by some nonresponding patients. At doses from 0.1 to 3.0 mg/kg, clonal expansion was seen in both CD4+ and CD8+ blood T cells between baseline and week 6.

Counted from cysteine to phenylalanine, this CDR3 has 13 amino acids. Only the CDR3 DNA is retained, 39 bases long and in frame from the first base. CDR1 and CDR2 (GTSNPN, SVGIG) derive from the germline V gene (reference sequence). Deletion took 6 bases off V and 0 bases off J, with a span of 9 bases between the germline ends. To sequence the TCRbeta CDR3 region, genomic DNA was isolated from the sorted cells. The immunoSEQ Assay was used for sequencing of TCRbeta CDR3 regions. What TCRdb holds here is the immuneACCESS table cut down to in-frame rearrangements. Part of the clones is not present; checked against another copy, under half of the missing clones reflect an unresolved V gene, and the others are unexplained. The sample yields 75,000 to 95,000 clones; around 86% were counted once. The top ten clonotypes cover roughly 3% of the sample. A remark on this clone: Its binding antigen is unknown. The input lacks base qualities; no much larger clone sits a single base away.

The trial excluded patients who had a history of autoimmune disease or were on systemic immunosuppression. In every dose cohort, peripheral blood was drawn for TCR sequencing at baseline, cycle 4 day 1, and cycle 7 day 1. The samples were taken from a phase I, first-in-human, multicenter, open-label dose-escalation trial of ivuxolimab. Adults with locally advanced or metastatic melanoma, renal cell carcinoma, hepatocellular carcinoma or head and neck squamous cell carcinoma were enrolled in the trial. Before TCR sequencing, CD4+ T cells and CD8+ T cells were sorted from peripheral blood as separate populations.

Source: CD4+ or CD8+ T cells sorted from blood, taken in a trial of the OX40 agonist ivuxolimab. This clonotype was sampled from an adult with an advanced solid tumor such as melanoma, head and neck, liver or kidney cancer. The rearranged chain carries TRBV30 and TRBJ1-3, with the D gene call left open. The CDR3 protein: CACPGRSGNTIYF. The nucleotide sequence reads TGTGCCTGCCCAGGCCGCTCTGGAAACACCATATATTTT.